At least ten counts were recorded for the clone carrying this T cell receptor beta chain. The antigen remains undetermined. This record comes from a study of T-cell memory formation after mild COVID-19. At the level of the study: The TCR clusters were mostly specific to one donor. General study results and limits: Within pre-infection memory, some responding clones were found, suggesting cross-reactive memory joined. The study found balanced CD4/CD8 in clones contracting day 15 to 85 and a CD4+ lean in later expanders.

With constant-segment primers, 5'RACE yielded cDNA libraries of TCR alpha and TCR beta that carried sample barcodes and UMIs. TCRdb analysed the 5' RACE reads with MiXCR anew, one entry per CDR3 protein. Of hundreds of thousands of distinct CDR3 sequences in the sample, roughly 18% were seen once. This CDR3 has 14 residues. J was trimmed by 0 bases and V by 3 bases; bases with no gene match: 3. Germline-derived CDR1 and CDR2 are SGHRS and YFSETQ. Sequencing was performed on PBMCs or a T cell subset sorted from them (not recorded which). The clonotype comes from an adult woman who had mild COVID-19 (a few samples of this study predate the infection). Cell type and time point are not known. This chain joins TRBV5-1 and TRBJ2-7; 7 bases line up with TRBD1. CDR3 bases: TGCGCCAGCAGCTACGACAGGGCCTCCTACGAGCAGTACTTC. This codes for CASSYDRASYEQYF.